The 8 T cell receptor beta chains presented below share a single source sample, sequenced in a study of T-cell memory formation after mild COVID-19 (dated by TCRdb to about 2021). To prepare the library, 5' RACE was applied. The sequencer listed for this sample is Illumina NovaSeq 6000. Using fastp trimming at Q25 and MiXCR clonotype assembly, TCRdb reanalyzed the public sequencing data and kept in-frame beta chains. Records with the same CDR3 protein are collapsed into one entry carrying the most frequent genes and DNA. The sample includes about 250,000 distinct CDR3 sequences, with 15% to 17% observed a single time. The top ten clonotypes cover under 2.5% of the sample. The sample comprised PBMCs or a T cell subset sorted from them (not recorded which). Receptors were obtained from an adult woman who had mild COVID-19 (a few samples of this study predate the infection). The sample titles of this study are shuffled in the database, so cell type and time point are left out; the donor was told from shared clones.

This clonotype was observed a few times. The genes are TRBV7-9 and TRBJ1-1, with TRBD1 identical over 9 bases. Trimming took 8 bases from V and 2 from J; bases not matched to a gene: 9. Germline V gene lookup returns CDR1 SEHNR and CDR2 FQNEAQ (reference sequence). This CDR3 has 15 residues. CDR3 sequence (DNA): TGTGCCAGCGCTCTGAGGGGACAGGGCAACACTGAAGCTTTCTTT. Translated, it gives CASALRGQGNTEAFF.

This clonotype came up many times. CDR3 loop: CATSRTSGTLDTQYF. The CDR3 DNA reads TGTGCCACCAGCAGGACTAGCGGGACATTAGATACGCAGTATTTT. The chain uses TRBV15 and TRBJ2-3; 11 bases agree with TRBD2. The CDR3 spans 15 residues. J was trimmed by 5 bases and V by 3 bases; bases with no gene match: 4. Germline V gene data show CDR1 as LNHNV and CDR2 as YYDKDF (reference sequence).

This chain links TRBV12-3 or TRBV12-4 with TRBJ2-1; TRBD2 agrees at 10 bases. This CDR3 is built from 13 residues. The V gene end was trimmed by 2 bases and the J gene end by 10 bases; junction bases not matched to a gene: 2. The CDR3 DNA reads TGTGCCAGCAGTTTAACAGCGGGAGGGGAGCAGTTCTTC. Amino acids: CASSLTAGGEQFF.

The chain links TRBV18 to TRBJ1-1, with D maybe TRBD1 (5 bases). The V gene's germline CDR1 is KGHSH and CDR2 LQKENI. V was shortened by 2 bases and J by 2 bases, with 24 bases between the two germline ends. CDR3 length: 19 amino acids. In DNA, the CDR3 is TGTGCCAGCTCACCAAGGTCGGCGCAGGGTCCGGGGGTTAACACTGAAGCTTTCTTT. Amino acid sequence: CASSPRSAQGPGVNTEAFF.

This chain joins TRBV18 and TRBJ2-3; D is possibly TRBD2 (6 bases). Germline values: CDR1 KGHSH, CDR2 LQKENI. Trimming removed 3 bases at V and 1 base at J, with 17 bases between. There are 17 residues in the CDR3. CDR3 region: CASSPAWDFRRTDTQYF. CDR3 in DNA: TGTGCCAGCTCACCGGCCTGGGACTTCCGTCGCACAGATACGCAGTATTTT.

This clonotype was seen a handful of times. The J gene is TRBJ2-1, the V gene TRBV10-3; tentative D call: TRBD2 (6 bases). The CDR3 totals 13 residues. The ends were cut back, 8 bases at V and 2 bases at J, with 10 bases in the middle. The germline V gene has CDR1 ENHRY and CDR2 SYGVKD. CDR3 loop: CAIGGEAYNEQFF. In DNA form, the CDR3 reads TGTGCCATCGGCGGGGAAGCCTACAATGAGCAGTTCTTC.

The chain carries TRBV5-1 and TRBJ1-4, with 8 positions matching TRBD1. This CDR3 is built from 14 residues. The germline V gene has CDR1 SGHRS and CDR2 YFSETQ. J gave up 7 bases and V 5 bases, and 7 bases lay outside the gene matches. The CDR3: CASSRDRFGEKLFF. The CDR3 coding sequence is TGCGCCAGCAGTCGGGACAGGTTCGGTGAAAAACTGTTTTTT.

V is TRBV12-3 or TRBV12-4 and J is TRBJ1-2; D might be TRBD1 (5 bases). V was shortened by 4 bases and J by 4 bases, with 16 bases between the two germline ends. The CDR3 extends over 15 amino acids. The CDR3: CASSYSGTETYGYTF. Here the CDR3 DNA reads TGTGCCAGCAGTTACTCCGGGACGGAAACCTATGGCTACACCTTC.